Below, 5 T cell receptor beta chains from the same sample are listed, as sequenced in a study of CD4 and CD8 cells across lung adenocarcinoma regions. MiXCR, run by TCRdb on the PCR reads, gives a single entry per CDR3 protein. The table includes about 7,700 distinct CDR3 sequences, around 41% detected once. Specimen: CD4+ T cells from the margin of a lung tumor. The receptors come from a male donor with lung adenocarcinoma. The CD4 and CD8 labels of this study may be unreliable.

This clonotype was observed a few times. The chain couples TRBV6-5 to TRBJ1-1; the D is unclear. V was trimmed by 0 bases and J by 7 bases, leaving 9 bases between them. The CDR3 consists of 13 residues. Germline V gene lookup returns CDR1 MNHEY and CDR2 SVGAGI. The CDR3 is CASSYSGMGEAFF. As DNA, the CDR3 is TGTGCCAGCAGTTACTCAGGGATGGGTGAAGCTTTCTTT.

This clonotype was seen a handful of times. This sequence joins TRBV4-1 and TRBJ2-1; 8 bases agree with TRBD2. After removal of 0 bases from V and 4 bases from J, the junction contained 11 bases not matched to a gene. Germline V gene lookup returns CDR1 MGHRA and CDR2 YSYEKL. The CDR3 consists of 18 residues. CDR3: CASSQDSPSGSFYNEQFF. Written as DNA, the CDR3 is TGCGCCAGCAGCCAAGATAGCCCCAGCGGGAGCTTTTACAATGAGCAGTTCTTC.

This clonotype is termed large. The chain couples TRBV27 to TRBJ2-1, with D perhaps matching TRBD1 (6 bases). Near its end, the DNA agrees better with TRBJ2-7, so the J call may be wrong. The V gene's germline CDR1 is MNHEY and CDR2 SMNVEV (reference sequence). The length of the CDR3 is 14 residues. The CDR3 sequence is CASSFGRGHYEQYF. The CDR3 nucleotides read TGTGCCAGCAGTTTCGGCAGGGGACACTACGAGCAGTACTTC.

This chain uses TRBV3-1 with TRBJ1-1, with unresolved D. This CDR3 has 15 amino acids. Germline V gives CDR1 LGHDT, CDR2 YNNKEL (reference sequence). V lost 6 bases and J lost 0, with 14 bases in between. DNA for the CDR3: TGTGCCAGCAGGAATTCCGGGAATATGAACACTGAAGCTTTCTTT. It codes for CASRNSGNMNTEAFF.

This clonotype is medium-sized (0.01 to 0.1%) in the sample. This chain links TRBV6-1 with TRBJ2-1, with D tentatively TRBD1 (6 bases). Near its end, the DNA agrees better with TRBJ2-7, so the J call may be wrong. Germline CDR1 reads MNHNS; CDR2 reads SASEGT. The CDR3 runs 14 residues. In nucleotides, the CDR3 is TGTGCCAGCAGTGCACAGGGTAGGACCTACGAGCAGTACTTC. This encodes CASSAQGRTYEQYF.